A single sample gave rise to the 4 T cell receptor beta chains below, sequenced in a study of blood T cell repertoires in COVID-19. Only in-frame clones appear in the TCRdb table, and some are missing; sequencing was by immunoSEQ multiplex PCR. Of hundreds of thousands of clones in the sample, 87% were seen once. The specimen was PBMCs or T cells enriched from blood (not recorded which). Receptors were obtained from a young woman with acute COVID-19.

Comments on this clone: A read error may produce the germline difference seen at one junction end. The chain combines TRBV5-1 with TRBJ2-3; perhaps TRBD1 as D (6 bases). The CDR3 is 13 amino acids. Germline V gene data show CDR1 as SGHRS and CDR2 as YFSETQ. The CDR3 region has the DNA TGCGCCAGCCGCTTACAGGGAGCGGATACGCAGTATTTT. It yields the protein CASRLQGADTQYF.

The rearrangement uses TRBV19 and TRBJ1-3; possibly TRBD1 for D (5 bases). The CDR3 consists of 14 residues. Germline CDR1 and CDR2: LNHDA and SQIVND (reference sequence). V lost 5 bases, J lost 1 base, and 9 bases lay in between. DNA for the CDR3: TGTGCCAGTAGTGCCCGGACATCTGGAAACACCATATATTTT. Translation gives CASSARTSGNTIYF.

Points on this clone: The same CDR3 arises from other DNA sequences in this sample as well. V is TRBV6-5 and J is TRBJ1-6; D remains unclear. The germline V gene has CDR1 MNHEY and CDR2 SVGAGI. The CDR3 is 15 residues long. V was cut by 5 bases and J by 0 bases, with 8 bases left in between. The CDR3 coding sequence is TGTGCCAGCAGTCCAACGAGCTCCTATAATTCACCCCTCCACTTT. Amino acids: CASSPTSSYNSPLHF.

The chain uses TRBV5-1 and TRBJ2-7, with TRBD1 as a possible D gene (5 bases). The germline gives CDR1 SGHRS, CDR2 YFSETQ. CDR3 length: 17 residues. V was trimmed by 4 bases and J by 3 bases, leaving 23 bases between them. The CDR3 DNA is TGCGCCAGCAGCCCGCCCCGGAACGTAGGGGCAGGCTACGAGCAGTACTTC. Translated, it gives CASSPPRNVGAGYEQYF.